The TCR beta chain under discussion was sequenced for a study of T-cell reconstitution after alpha-beta-depleted transplantation in children. CDR1 is SGHVS and CDR2 is FNYEAQ in the germline V gene. J gave up 4 bases and V 5 bases, and 19 bases lay outside the gene matches. The CDR3 length is 18 residues. A TCRbeta library incorporating unique molecular identifiers was prepared. TCRdb fed the PCR reads into MiXCR, producing one record per CDR3 protein. The profile covers over 200,000 distinct CDR3 sequences, with about 9.5% appearing a single time and 5% to 7% taken by the ten largest. This clonotype was detected only a few times.

The V gene is TRBV7-6, the J gene TRBJ1-2, with TRBD1 matching over 7 bases. The material was PBMCs from the stem cell graft donor, obtained from the stem cell graft. The TCR sequence derives from a human donor who donated a stem cell graft to a child with acute lymphoblastic leukemia. The CDR3 bases are TGTGCCAGCAGCGGTACCGGAGGACAGGCCACGTTGGCCTATGGCTACACCTTC. The encoded protein is CASSGTGGQATLAYGYTF.